Below, 30 T cell receptor beta chains from the same sample are listed, as sequenced in a study of blood T cell repertoires in COVID-19. Profiling relied on immunoSEQ multiplex PCR, and the TCRdb table lists in-frame clones only, not all of them. The sample holds about 310,000 clones, about 89% seen once. Source material: PBMCs or T cells enriched from blood (not recorded which). Source of these receptors: a woman aged 40 to 49 who had recovered from COVID-19.

The rearrangement uses TRBV13 and TRBJ2-7, with 8 bases that match TRBD2. CDR1 is PRHDT and CDR2 is FYEKMQ in the germline V gene (reference sequence). This CDR3 region has 16 residues. Trimming at V came to 4 bases and at J to 3 bases, leaving 11 bases not matched to a gene. CDR3 sequence reads: CASSSLSGRALYEQYF. The CDR3 DNA reads TGTGCCAGCAGCTCCCTCAGCGGGAGAGCTCTCTACGAGCAGTACTTC.

The rearrangement joins TRBV2 to TRBJ1-1; the D gene is possibly TRBD1 (5 bases). Germline V lookup: CDR1 SNHLY, CDR2 FYNNEI. The CDR3 is made up of 13 amino acids. With 9 bases removed from V and 3 bases from J, the gap between germline ends came to 14 bases. The CDR3 sequence is CARNTGRDTEAFF. The DNA for the CDR3 is TGTGCCAGAAATACAGGCAGGGACACTGAAGCTTTCTTT.

The chain employs TRBV9 and TRBJ1-5; no definite D call. The CDR3 covers 13 residues. Germline CDR1 and CDR2: SGDLS and YYNGEE. With 0 bases removed from V and 4 bases from J, the gap between germline ends came to 5 bases. CDR3 in DNA: TGTGCCAGCAGCGTAGCGGGGAATCAGCCCCAGCATTTT. Protein product: CASSVAGNQPQHF.

This chain connects TRBV6-6 to TRBJ1-6, with 7 bases identical to TRBD1. Germline lookup yields CDR1 MNHNY and CDR2 SVGAGI (reference sequence). There are 14 residues in the CDR3. Trimming cost V 8 bases and J 3 bases; bases outside gene matches: 4. The CDR3 nucleotides are TGTGCCAGCTCCCGGGACAGCTATAATTCACCCCTCCACTTT. Amino acid sequence: CASSRDSYNSPLHF.

This sequence joins TRBV6-2 or TRBV6-3 and TRBJ2-7; 7 bases agree with TRBD1. CDR1 is MNHEY, CDR2 SVGEGT, per germline. The CDR3 sequence is 16 residues long. Losses at the gene ends were 5 bases for V and 0 bases for J; bases not matched to a gene: 10. The CDR3 DNA reads as TGTGCCAGCAGTCTATCCCCGACAGGGAGCTCCTACGAGCAGTACTTC. Protein product: CASSLSPTGSSYEQYF.

The chain uses TRBV28 and TRBJ1-2; maybe TRBD1 (5 bases). V was clipped by 0 bases and J by 8 bases, with 19 bases between them. CDR3 length: 16 amino acids. CDR1 and CDR2 (germline): MDHEN, SYDVKM. The CDR3: CASSLWGGNRNEGYTF. The CDR3 nucleotides read TGTGCCAGCAGTTTATGGGGGGGGAATAGGAATGAAGGCTACACCTTC.

In this sample, this clone turned up a few times. The chain uses TRBV28 and TRBJ1-6, with 7 positions matching TRBD1. CDR3 length equals 15 residues. Germline CDR1 and CDR2: MDHEN and SYDVKM. J gave up 6 bases and V 6 bases, and 8 bases lay outside the gene matches. The CDR3 sequence: CASSPGQVINSPLHF. DNA for the CDR3: TGTGCCAGCAGCCCTGGACAGGTCATTAATTCACCCCTCCACTTT.

In its sample, this clone was seen a few times. The chain uses TRBV6-5 and TRBJ2-2; TRBD2 matches 8 bases. The CDR3 is 15 residues long. Germline V gives CDR1 MNHEY, CDR2 SVGAGI. V was clipped by 0 bases and J by 5 bases; unmatched bases: 2. The CDR3, as DNA: TGTGCCAGCAGTTACTCCAGCGGGAGTACCGGGGAGCTGTTTTTT. Residues: CASSYSSGSTGELFF.

V and J are TRBV15 and TRBJ2-6; 8 nucleotides align to TRBD2. The CDR3 covers 16 residues. CDR1 and CDR2 (germline): LNHNV, YYDKDF (reference sequence). V dropped 3 bases and J dropped 5; count of bases not matched to a gene: 6. The chain's CDR3 is CATSSGGALRANVLTF. The CDR3 DNA sequence: TGTGCCACCAGCAGCGGGGGGGCTCTGAGGGCCAACGTCCTGACTTTC.

The chain combines TRBV7-3 with TRBJ2-1; 11 bases line up with TRBD2. Germline V gene sequence: CDR1 SGHTA, CDR2 FQGTGA. J was trimmed by 7 bases and V by 2 bases; bases with no gene match: 4. The CDR3 contains 15 residues. Here the CDR3 reads CASSLPLAGGNEQFF. DNA for the CDR3: TGTGCCAGCAGCTTACCTCTAGCGGGGGGAAATGAGCAGTTCTTC.

The V and J genes are TRBV19 and TRBJ1-1, with TRBD1 matching over 7 bases. CDR1 and CDR2 (germline): LNHDA, SQIVND (reference sequence). The CDR3 consists of 14 residues. V was clipped by 5 bases and J by 1 base; unmatched bases: 4. CDR3 residues: CASSLGTANTEAFF. CDR3 sequence (DNA): TGTGCCAGTAGTTTAGGGACAGCGAACACTGAAGCTTTCTTT. The full variable domain, completed using reference TRBV19 and TRBJ1-1, is DGGITQSPKYLFRKEGQNVTLSCEQNLNHDAMYWYRQDPGQGLRLIYYSQIVNDFQKGDIAEGYSVSREKKESFPLTVTSAQKNPTAFYLCASSLGTANTEAFFGQGTRLTVV.

In regard to this clone: The junction and the germline gene differ at one end; a read error may be behind it. The CDR3 here is CASSLRRAVNF. The DNA of the CDR3 is TGTGCCAGCAGCTTGCGCAGGGCCGTGAACTTC. The rearrangement links TRBV5-6 to TRBJ2-4; the D gene is possibly TRBD1 (5 bases). This CDR3 comprises 11 residues. Germline CDR1 SGHDT, CDR2 YYEEEE.

CDR3 sequence (DNA): TGTGCCAGCAGCTACGGACAGGGGGACGAGCAGTACTTC. Translating it yields CASSYGQGDEQYF. V gene TRBV11-2 combines with J gene TRBJ2-7; 10 nucleotides match TRBD1. CDR3 length: 13 residues. CDR1 SGHAT and CDR2 FQNNGV come from the germline V gene. V lost 4 bases and J lost 5; bases outside the gene matches: 2.

The chain uses TRBV5-5 and TRBJ2-7, with 9 positions matching TRBD2. This CDR3 has 14 residues. After removal of 2 bases from V and 3 bases from J, the junction contained 3 bases not matched to a gene. The germline V gene encodes CDR1 SGHKS and CDR2 YYEKEE (reference sequence). The CDR3 nucleotides are TGTGCCAGCAGCTTTGGTAGCGGGAGCTACGAGCAGTACTTC. Translation: CASSFGSGSYEQYF.

This sequence joins TRBV19 and TRBJ2-2, with D unclear. CDR1 and CDR2 (germline): LNHDA, SQIVND (reference sequence). The CDR3 is 16 amino acids. V lost 10 bases to trimming and J lost 3 bases, with 21 bases between them. CDR3 nucleotides: TGTGCCACCCGGGTCGCCGGGTCCACCGACACCGGGGAGCTGTTTTTT. Its translation: CATRVAGSTDTGELFF.

CDR3 loop: CASSLGGREVYEQYF. The CDR3 DNA reads as TGTGCCAGCAGTTTAGGGGGGAGGGAAGTGTACGAGCAGTACTTC. This rearrangement joins TRBV27 to TRBJ2-7, with 7 bases fitting TRBD2. The CDR3 is 15 amino acids. Germline assignment: CDR1 MNHEY and CDR2 SMNVEV (reference sequence). V lost 2 bases and J lost 4; bases outside the gene matches: 8.

This sequence joins TRBV7-8 and TRBJ2-7; weak D call: TRBD2 (5 bases). This CDR3 spans 14 amino acids. Between the trimmed V and J ends, which lost 0 bases and 6 bases, there was a span of 12 bases. Germline CDR1 SGHVS, CDR2 FQNEAQ. CDR3 DNA: TGTGCCAGCAGCTTAGCGGACTGGAGGCGCGAGCAGTACTTC. Translation gives CASSLADWRREQYF. Full variable domain (rest looked up from reference TRBV7-8 and TRBJ2-7): GAGVSQSPRYKVAKRGQDVALRCDPISGHVSLFWYQQALGQGPEFLTYFQNEAQLDKSGLPSDRFFAERPEGSVSTLKIQRTQQEDSAVYLCASSLADWRREQYFGPGTRLTVT.

The rearrangement uses TRBV24-1 and TRBJ2-2, with 7 bases matching TRBD2. Per germline, CDR1 KGHDR and CDR2 SFDVKD. This CDR3 spans 14 amino acids. V shed 9 bases, J shed 0 bases, and the junction held 3 bases outside the gene matches. CDR3 nucleotides: TGTGCCACCGCAGCGGGGCCGAACACCGGGGAGCTGTTTTTT. It is translated as CATAAGPNTGELFF.

This chain joins TRBV29-1 and TRBJ2-3; unclear D gene. V gave up 6 bases and J gave up 0 bases, with 13 bases separating them. This CDR3 contains 14 residues. Germline values: CDR1 SQVTM, CDR2 ANQGSEA. The CDR3 DNA follows: TGCAGCGTCTCCAGACTCAGTAGCACAGATACGCAGTATTTT. It yields the protein CSVSRLSSTDTQYF.

This clone has only one observation. The sample contains more than one DNA sequence encoding this CDR3. The chain combines TRBV10-1 with TRBJ2-7, with D maybe TRBD2 (6 bases). V was shortened by 0 bases and J by 3 bases, with 9 bases between the two germline ends. The length of the CDR3 is 14 residues. From germline, CDR1 is WNHNN and CDR2 SYGVQD (reference sequence). The CDR3 DNA follows: TGCGCCAGCAGTGAGTCGGGGAGGTACTACGAGCAGTACTTC. Translating it yields CASSESGRYYEQYF.

The rearrangement joins TRBV27 to TRBJ2-2; D call uncertain. Germline lookup yields CDR1 MNHEY and CDR2 SMNVEV (reference sequence). Trimming took 2 bases from V and 7 from J, leaving 11 bases between them. The CDR3 totals 14 residues. CDR3: CASSLENSIGELFF. For the CDR3, the DNA is TGTGCCAGCAGTTTAGAGAATTCAATCGGGGAGCTGTTTTTT.

This chain joins TRBV7-2 and TRBJ2-1; TRBD2 matches at 7 bases. Trimming cost V 5 bases and J 6 bases; bases outside gene matches: 10. The germline CDR1 and CDR2 sequences are SGHTA and FQGNSA. This CDR3 has 15 amino acids. In DNA, the CDR3 is TGTGCCAGCAGCCCCATCGGAGCGGGGACCAATGAGCAGTTCTTC. Amino acid sequence: CASSPIGAGTNEQFF. The complete variable domain, with remaining parts taken from reference TRBV7-2 and TRBJ2-1, reads GAGVSQSPSNKVTEKGKDVELRCDPISGHTALYWYRQSLGQGLEFLIYFQGNSAPDKSGLPSDRFSAERTGGSVSTLTIQRTQQEDSAVYLCASSPIGAGTNEQFFGPGTRLTVL.

V gene TRBV2 combines with J gene TRBJ2-1, with D possibly matching TRBD1 (6 bases). There are 14 residues in the CDR3. CDR1 SNHLY and CDR2 FYNNEI come from the germline V gene. V was shortened by 6 bases and J by 3 bases, with 12 bases between the two germline ends. Here the CDR3 reads CASRTGTSYNEQFF. In DNA, the CDR3 is TGTGCCAGCAGAACCGGGACAAGCTACAATGAGCAGTTCTTC.

The rearrangement joins TRBV11-2 to TRBJ2-3, with D perhaps matching TRBD2 (6 bases). CDR1 and CDR2 (germline): SGHAT, FQNNGV. V shed 3 bases and J shed 1 base, with 11 bases lying between them. This CDR3 has 15 residues. DNA of the CDR3: TGTGCCAGCAGCTTGGATTGGGGGGGCACAGATACGCAGTATTTT. Its translation: CASSLDWGGTDTQYF.

This clone was found once. The rearrangement links TRBV11-2 to TRBJ2-7; 8 bases fit TRBD1. The CDR3 spans 15 residues. V lost 5 bases to trimming and J lost 3 bases; unmatched junction nucleotides: 9. Germline V gene sequence: CDR1 SGHAT, CDR2 FQNNGV. DNA of the CDR3: TGTGCCAGCAGCCGGCAGGGGGCTGTATACTACGAGCAGTACTTC. Protein product: CASSRQGAVYYEQYF. Full variable domain (outside the CDR3, taken from reference TRBV11-2 and TRBJ2-7): EAGVAQSPRYKIIEKRQSVAFWCNPISGHATLYWYQQILGQGPKLLIQFQNNGVVDDSQLPKDRFSAERLKGVDSTLKIQPAKLEDSAVYLCASSRQGAVYYEQYFGPGTRLTVT.

V and J are TRBV11-3 and TRBJ1-6; TRBD1 agrees at 7 bases. Germline-derived CDR1 and CDR2 are SGHNT and YENEEA. V dropped 5 bases and J dropped 10; count of bases not matched to a gene: 2. This CDR3 contains 12 residues. CDR3 in DNA: TGTGCCAGCAGCCACAGGGGCTCACCCCTCCACTTT. This sequence encodes CASSHRGSPLHF.

The CDR3 spells CASSLRRQGNSPLHF. DNA of the CDR3: TGTGCCAGCAGCTTAAGGCGGCAGGGAAATTCACCCCTCCACTTT. The chain is built from TRBV7-8 and TRBJ1-6, with D possibly matching TRBD1 (5 bases). CDR1 and CDR2 (germline): SGHVS, FQNEAQ. CDR3 size: 15 residues. V lost 2 bases and J 7 bases, leaving 12 bases between the germline ends.

The V call is TRBV4-1, the J call TRBJ2-2, with 7 bases lining up with TRBD2. The trim removed 1 base at V and 1 base at J, leaving 3 bases unmatched. Looked up from germline, CDR1 is MGHRA and CDR2 is YSYEKL. The CDR3 is 16 residues long. The CDR3 region has the DNA TGCGCCAGCAGCCAAGGCGGGAGAGGGAACACCGGGGAGCTGTTTTTT. Translation gives CASSQGGRGNTGELFF.

Concerning this clone: This same CDR3 is encoded by further DNA sequences in the sample. This chain uses TRBV9 with TRBJ2-2; 8 bases fit TRBD2. This CDR3 has 15 amino acids. J was trimmed by 2 bases and V by 4 bases; bases with no gene match: 4. Germline V lookup: CDR1 SGDLS, CDR2 YYNGEE. The CDR3 nucleotides are TGTGCCAGCAGCTTTAGCGGGACAAACACCGGGGAGCTGTTTTTT. Translating gives CASSFSGTNTGELFF.

The V gene is TRBV3-1 (or the pseudogene TRBV3-2), the J gene TRBJ2-7, with D possibly TRBD1 on 5 matching bases. V lost 6 bases, J lost 5 bases, and 8 bases lay in between. Germline loops: CDR1 LGHDT, CDR2 YNNKEL (reference sequence). CDR3 length equals 11 residues. The CDR3 spells CASSLGDEQYF. The CDR3 DNA sequence: TGTGCCAGCAGTCTAGGGGACGAGCAGTACTTC.